The clone carrying this T cell receptor beta chain has just a few counts. This entry belongs to a study of T-cell memory formation after mild COVID-19. Trimming removed 2 bases from V and 11 bases from J, with 11 bases in between. The CDR3 runs 12 residues. Germline V gene data show CDR1 as MGHRA and CDR2 as YSYEKL. TCRdb re-analysed the 5' RACE reads in MiXCR, keeping a single row per CDR3 protein. Of about 140,000 distinct CDR3 sequences listed, 14% to 15% are singletons. The source of this sequence is an adult woman who had mild COVID-19 (a few samples of this study predate the infection). Cell type and time point are not known. Sequenced input: PBMCs or a T cell subset sorted from them (not recorded which). The J gene is TRBJ2-3, the V gene TRBV4-1; D call uncertain. The DNA for the CDR3 is TGCGCCAGCAGCCAAATCCCCCGCGAGCAGTATTTT. Translating it yields CASSQIPREQYF.